A selection of T cell receptor beta chains follows, all from one sample in a study of T cells after somatic rescue of genetic block. Sequencing was performed with immunoSEQ multiplex PCR; in TCRdb, only in-frame clones are kept and a portion is missing. The top ten hold about 2.7% of the sample, which has about 68,000 clones, 85% to 95% seen once. Sequenced: peripheral blood mononuclear cells (PBMCs). Every receptor here comes from a man aged 35-49 years. The CDR3 runs from the conserved cysteine through the conserved F or W. Each record gives: D gene, V gene, J gene, clone size, CDR3 protein, CDR3 DNA. A D gene is named only where the DNA matches it firmly. Clone size is stated in some rows and not others, as once, few, many or a class when expanded.

.	TRBV4-1	TRBJ1-4	.	CASSQVGFNEKLFF	TGCGCCAGCAGCCAAGTGGGGTTTAATGAAAAACTGTTTTTT
TRBD1	TRBV5-1	TRBJ1-6	.	CASSKGQGGIYNSPLHF	TGCGCCAGCAGCAAGGGACAGGGGGGGATATATAATTCACCCCTCCACTTT
.	TRBV19	TRBJ2-1	.	CASSTIDKNGEQFF	TGTGCCAGTAGTACAATTGACAAAAACGGTGAGCAGTTCTTC
.	TRBV27	TRBJ1-1	few	CASSLNGPMNTEAFF	TGTGCCAGCAGTCTCAATGGGCCCATGAACACTGAAGCTTTCTTT
TRBD2	TRBV5-4	TRBJ2-5	few	CASSTGLAGGETQYF	TGTGCCAGCAGCACGGGACTAGCGGGGGGGGAGACCCAGTACTTC
.	TRBV15	TRBJ2-7	.	CATSIGQTLSYEQYF	TGTGCCACCAGCATTGGACAGACCCTCTCCTACGAGCAGTACTTC
.	TRBV5-6	TRBJ2-5	.	CASSPILGMEETQYF	TGTGCCAGCAGTCCAATACTGGGAATGGAAGAGACCCAGTACTTC
.	TRBV19	TRBJ1-3	.	CASSPTVSGNTIYF	TGTGCCAGTAGTCCGACAGTCTCTGGAAACACCATATATTTT
.	TRBV7-2	TRBJ1-1	.	CASSLAGGSGTEAFF	TGTGCCAGCAGCTTAGCCGGGGGATCGGGGACTGAAGCTTTCTTT
.	TRBV29-1	TRBJ2-1	.	CSVVGGLDEQFF	TGCAGCGTCGTGGGGGGATTGGATGAGCAGTTCTTC
TRBD1	TRBV19	TRBJ2-1	.	CASSIAARGMYNEQFF	TGTGCCAGTAGTATAGCTGCCAGGGGGATGTACAATGAGCAGTTCTTC
.	TRBV5-1	TRBJ1-3	.	CASSDAVVSAGNTIYF	TGCGCCAGCAGCGATGCAGTCGTCTCGGCTGGAAACACCATATATTTT
.	TRBV6-1	TRBJ2-7	.	CASSQQAYEQYF	TGTGCCAGCAGTCAGCAGGCCTACGAGCAGTACTTC
.	TRBV7-2	TRBJ1-1	once	CASSLASPWNTEAFF	TGTGCCAGCAGCTTAGCCTCCCCCTGGAACACTGAAGCTTTCTTT
.	TRBV5-1	TRBJ1-1	once	CASSFDVGANTEAFF	TGCGCCAGCAGCTTTGACGTGGGGGCAAACACTGAAGCTTTCTTT
.	TRBV7-9	TRBJ2-7	.	CASSYSTVAYEQYF	TGTGCCAGCAGCTACTCCACCGTGGCCTACGAGCAGTACTTC
TRBD2	TRBV19	TRBJ2-1	.	CASTDVGSGVNEQFF	TGTGCCAGTACCGACGTGGGGAGCGGGGTCAATGAGCAGTTCTTC
.	TRBV5-1	TRBJ1-5	.	CASSRGPDQPQHF	TGCGCCAGCAGCCGTGGGCCCGATCAGCCCCAGCATTTT
.	TRBV28	TRBJ1-2	.	CASTRGHSSGYGYTF	TGTGCCAGCACCCGGGGTCATTCTTCTGGCTATGGCTACACCTTC
.	TRBV5-1	TRBJ1-2	.	CAPKQGVRWSDGYTF	TGCGCCCCTAAACAGGGTGTTCGGTGGTCTGATGGCTACACCTTC
.	TRBV5-1	TRBJ1-6	once	CASSLDGSSYNSPLHF	TGCGCCAGCAGCTTAGATGGGAGCTCCTATAATTCACCCCTCCACTTT
TRBD2	TRBV6-1	TRBJ2-7	.	CASSQPSGRPMEQYF	TGTGCCAGCAGTCAACCTAGCGGGAGGCCGATGGAGCAGTACTTC
TRBD1	TRBV6-5	TRBJ1-5	.	CASRVQGGGNQPQHF	TGTGCCAGCAGAGTTCAGGGGGGTGGCAATCAGCCCCAGCATTTT
TRBD1	TRBV19	TRBJ1-1	.	CASATGPTEAFF	TGTGCCAGTGCGACAGGGCCGACTGAAGCTTTCTTT
.	TRBV6-5	TRBJ1-1	.	CASKKGHTEAFF	TGTGCCAGCAAGAAGGGGCACACTGAAGCTTTCTTT
.	TRBV5-6	TRBJ1-2	.	CASSLVTVGWGDYGYTF	TGTGCCAGCAGCTTGGTTACAGTAGGATGGGGCGATTATGGCTACACCTTC
.	TRBV6-1	TRBJ2-7	.	CAIIRDSGTYEQYF	TGTGCCATCATCCGGGACAGCGGGACCTACGAGCAGTACTTC
.	TRBV28	TRBJ2-3	.	CASSGSANTDTQYF	TGTGCCAGCAGCGGCAGCGCCAACACAGATACGCAGTATTTT
TRBD1	TRBV18	TRBJ1-4	.	CASSAYRGANEKLFF	TGTGCCAGCTCGGCCTACAGGGGGGCTAATGAAAAACTGTTTTTT
.	TRBV25-1	TRBJ2-5	.	CASSEETQYF	TGTGCCAGCAGTGAAGAGACCCAGTACTTC
.	TRBV28	TRBJ1-5	.	CASSTGGGAIYQPQHF	TGTGCCAGCAGTACCGGGGGAGGGGCGATTTATCAGCCCCAGCATTTT
.	TRBV29-1	TRBJ2-3	.	CSVGGNTDTQYF	TGCAGCGTTGGAGGGAACACAGATACGCAGTATTTT
.	TRBV18	TRBJ2-3	once	CASSPPGRGSRVTQYF	TGTGCCAGCTCACCACCCGGGCGGGGTTCCCGGGTTACGCAGTATTTT
TRBD2	TRBV9	TRBJ2-1	.	CASSVVATSGGDEQFF	TGTGCCAGCAGCGTAGTGGCGACTAGCGGGGGCGATGAGCAGTTCTTC
.	TRBV28	TRBJ2-2	.	CASRGGGTNTGELFF	TGTGCCAGCCGGGGAGGGGGTACGAACACCGGGGAGCTGTTTTTT
TRBD1	TRBV10-1	TRBJ2-7	.	CASSETGTGVYEQYF	TGCGCCAGCAGTGAGACCGGGACAGGGGTCTACGAGCAGTACTTC
TRBD2	TRBV4-3	TRBJ2-1	.	CASSQDQRGGYNEQFF	TGCGCCAGCAGCCAAGATCAGCGGGGGGGCTACAATGAGCAGTTCTTC
TRBD2	TRBV7-2	TRBJ2-1	.	CASSLGIAGGNEQFF	TGTGCCAGCAGCTTAGGTATAGCGGGGGGCAATGAGCAGTTCTTC
.	TRBV7-8	TRBJ2-1	.	CASSLVESSYNEQFF	TGTGCCAGCAGCTTAGTAGAGAGCTCCTACAATGAGCAGTTCTTC
.	TRBV2	TRBJ1-5	.	CASSEEAGQPQHF	TGTGCCAGCAGTGAGGAGGCGGGTCAGCCCCAGCATTTT
TRBD2	TRBV6-1	TRBJ2-4	.	CASIGPGGFIQYF	TGTGCCAGCATTGGGCCGGGGGGGTTCATTCAGTACTTC
.	TRBV28	TRBJ2-7	.	CASSVAYKYEQYF	TGTGCCAGCAGTGTCGCCTACAAATACGAGCAGTACTTC
.	TRBV30	TRBJ1-5	.	CAWSSDAWAPQHF	TGTGCCTGGAGTTCGGACGCCTGGGCGCCCCAGCATTTT
.	TRBV6-1	TRBJ1-1	.	CASRQYRAGNTEAFF	TGTGCCAGCAGGCAATACAGGGCCGGGAACACTGAAGCTTTCTTT
.	TRBV4-1	TRBJ2-7	.	CASSQAGGTTYEQYF	TGCGCCAGCAGCCAAGCGGGCGGGACAACCTACGAGCAGTACTTC
.	TRBV2	TRBJ2-2	once	CASTAWGGLGGELFF	TGTGCCAGCACCGCATGGGGGGGGCTAGGCGGGGAGCTGTTTTTT
.	TRBV3-2	TRBJ2-1	.	CVDFTPQFF	TGTGTCGATTTTACGCCGCAGTTCTTC
TRBD2	TRBV13	TRBJ2-7	.	CASSLASLAGGPYEQYF	TGTGCCAGCAGCTTAGCCTCACTAGCGGGGGGGCCCTACGAGCAGTACTTC
.	TRBV4-1	TRBJ2-7	.	CASSPRGDNSYEQYF	TGCGCCAGCAGTCCCCGAGGGGACAACTCCTACGAGCAGTACTTC
.	TRBV30	TRBJ1-6	.	CAWSATGYGYNSPLHF	TGTGCCTGGAGTGCCACAGGGTATGGTTATAATTCACCCCTCCACTTT
TRBD1	TRBV19	TRBJ2-2	once	CASSAGTGGLANTGELFF	TGTGCCAGTAGTGCAGGGACAGGGGGACTGGCGAACACCGGGGAGCTGTTTTTT
TRBD2	TRBV10-2	TRBJ2-1	.	CASSSTSEYNEQFF	TGCGCCAGCAGTTCCACTAGCGAATACAATGAGCAGTTCTTC
.	TRBV9	TRBJ1-5	.	CASSLGGAQEPQHF	TGTGCCAGCAGTCTGGGGGGGGCACAGGAGCCCCAGCATTTT
.	TRBV19	TRBJ2-1	.	CASRGSVYNEQFF	TGTGCCAGTAGGGGTTCTGTCTACAATGAGCAGTTCTTC
TRBD2	TRBV7-6	TRBJ2-7	.	CASSLVFGGSSYEQYF	TGTGCCAGCAGCTTAGTTTTTGGCGGGAGCTCCTACGAGCAGTACTTC
.	TRBV6-6	TRBJ2-7	.	CASSEFRGPYEQYF	TGTGCCAGCAGTGAGTTTCGAGGCCCCTACGAGCAGTACTTC
.	TRBV11-2	TRBJ2-5	.	CASSGRLQETQYF	TGTGCCAGCTCCGGACGGCTCCAAGAGACCCAGTACTTC
.	TRBV2	TRBJ1-2	once	CARSSSDAYGYTF	TGTGCCAGATCCAGTTCCGACGCGTATGGCTACACCTTC
.	TRBV9	TRBJ1-3	few	CASSVQGSGNTIYF	TGTGCCAGCAGCGTACAGGGTTCTGGAAACACCATATATTTT
.	TRBV30	TRBJ2-7	.	CAWSAAYEQYF	TGTGCCTGGAGTGCCGCGTACGAGCAGTACTTC